A single sample is the source of the 5 T cell receptor beta chains below, sequenced in a study of CD8+CD57+ T cells in acquired aplastic anemia. Patients sequenced had flow cytometry evidence of CD8+CD57+ cell expansion. Genomic DNA, serving as template, underwent TCR beta VDJ and CDR3 profiling. TCRdb reprocessed the reads with MiXCR, giving one entry per CDR3 protein. Seen here are 200,000 to 250,000 distinct CDR3 sequences, less than 75% observed once, and the top ten hold around 60%. The sample taken for sequencing was sorted CD4+, CD8+, or CD8+CD57+ T cells (not recorded which) from PBMCs. The receptors were sampled from a human donor with aplastic anemia.

This chain uses TRBV11-2 with TRBJ2-5; 9 nucleotides agree with TRBD1. The CDR3 spans 16 residues. The junction had 9 bases not matched to a gene; V was cut back by 5 bases and J by 2 bases. Germline CDR1 and CDR2: SGHAT and FQNNGV. CDR3 amino acids: CASSPRDRETQETQYF. In nucleotides, the CDR3 is TGTGCCAGCAGCCCACGGGACAGGGAGACACAAGAGACCCAGTACTTC.

The chain is built from TRBV27 and TRBJ1-2; D is undetermined. V was trimmed by 2 bases and J by 2 bases, leaving 6 bases between them. The CDR3 loop spans 13 amino acids. Germline V lookup: CDR1 MNHEY, CDR2 SMNVEV (reference sequence). CDR3 nucleotide sequence: TGTGCCAGCAGTTTAAGAGGGAACTATGGCTACACCTTC. It codes for CASSLRGNYGYTF.

The chain carries TRBV7-8 and TRBJ1-1; D remains ambiguous. This CDR3 is 14 amino acids long. Trimming left V 4 bases short and J 1 base short, with 10 bases between. Looked up from germline, CDR1 is SGHVS and CDR2 is FQNEAQ. In nucleotides, the CDR3 is TGTGCCAGCAGCTCGGACGGTGAGAACACTGAAGCTTTCTTT. Protein product: CASSSDGENTEAFF. Full variable domain (outside the CDR3, taken from reference TRBV7-8 and TRBJ1-1): GAGVSQSPRYKVAKRGQDVALRCDPISGHVSLFWYQQALGQGPEFLTYFQNEAQLDKSGLPSDRFFAERPEGSVSTLKIQRTQQEDSAVYLCASSSDGENTEAFFGQGTRLTVV.

This clonotype occurred once. This chain joins TRBV12-3 or TRBV12-4 and TRBJ1-2; 8 positions agree with TRBD1. Trimming cost V 5 bases and J 4 bases; bases outside gene matches: 9. This CDR3 comprises 15 residues. CDR3 protein: CASSIEGTGVYGYTF. DNA of the CDR3: TGTGCCAGCAGTATCGAAGGGACAGGAGTCTATGGCTACACCTTC.

The V gene is TRBV6-4, the J gene TRBJ2-7; no definite D call. Germline V gene sequence: CDR1 MRHNA, CDR2 SNTAGT. Trimming took off 4 bases at V and 1 base at J, with 14 bases between the two ends. The CDR3 runs to 15 residues. CDR3 protein: CASSGTDITSYEQYF. CDR3 DNA sequence: TGTGCCAGCAGTGGGACGGATATTACGTCCTACGAGCAGTACTTC.